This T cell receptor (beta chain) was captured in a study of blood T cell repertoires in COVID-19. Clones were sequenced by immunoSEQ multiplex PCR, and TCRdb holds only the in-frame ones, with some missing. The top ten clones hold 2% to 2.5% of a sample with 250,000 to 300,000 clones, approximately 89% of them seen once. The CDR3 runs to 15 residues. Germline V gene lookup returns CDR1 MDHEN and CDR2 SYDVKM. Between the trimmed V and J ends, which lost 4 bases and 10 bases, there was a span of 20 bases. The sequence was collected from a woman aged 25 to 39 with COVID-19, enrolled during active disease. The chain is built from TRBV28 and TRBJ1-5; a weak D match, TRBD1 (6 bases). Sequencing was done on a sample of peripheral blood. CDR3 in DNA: TGTGCCAGCAGTTACTCGACAGGTTTGTCCTTCCCCCAGCATTTT. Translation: CASSYSTGLSFPQHF. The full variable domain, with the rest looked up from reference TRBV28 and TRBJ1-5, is DVKVTQSSRYLVKRTGEKVFLECVQDMDHENMFWYRQDPGLGLRLIYFSYDVKMKEKGDIPEGYSVSREKKERFSLILESASTNQTSMYLCASSYSTGLSFPQHFGDGTRLSIL.